This T cell receptor beta chain stems from a study of T cells expressing NK-cell markers. CDR3 length: 16 amino acids. Germline-derived CDR1 and CDR2 are SGHAT and FQNNGV. TCRdb re-called the 5' RACE reads and gives one entry per CDR3 protein, without DNA. Its table records fewer than 400,000 distinct CDR3 sequences. The clonotype was recovered from a woman aged 50 to 65 in good health. The rearrangement joins TRBV11-2 to TRBJ2-1. Sequencing was performed on blood T cells: a sorted CD56 or NKG2C T cell subset, CD4+ or CD8+ T cells, or bulk PBMC T cells (not recorded which). The CDR3 reads CASSLVDSYSYNEQFF.